A single sample gave rise to the 13 T cell receptor beta chains below, sequenced in a study of vaccination effects on CD4 cells after COVID-19. Sequenced by immunoSEQ multiplex PCR; TCRdb stores in-frame clones only, minus some. The sample contains roughly 30,000 clones, 73% of which appear only once. Ahead of sequencing, the ViraFEST assay grew antigen-specific CD4+ T cells using viral peptide pools. Subsequent to a culture period of 10 days, CD4+ T cells were isolated. According to the study, vaccine recipients showed no prior SARS-CoV-2 infection and negative nucleocapsid antibodies. No antigens are known for them. This specimen consisted of CD4+ T cells from PBMCs cultured with HCoV-OC43 spike peptides, obtained before COVID-19 vaccination. Subset: HCoV-OC43 spike overlapping peptide pool stimulation. The receptors derive from a human donor who received a COVID-19 vaccine.

This clone occurred a few times. The J gene is TRBJ2-7, the V gene TRBV4-1; 12 bases match TRBD2. CDR3 length equals 17 residues. CDR1 and CDR2 (germline): MGHRA, YSYEKL. The trim removed 1 base at V and 2 bases at J, leaving 6 bases unmatched. CDR3 bases: TGCGCCAGCAGCCAAGGACTAGCGGGGGCCCTTACCTACGAGCAGTACTTC. It is translated as CASSQGLAGALTYEQYF.

The chain joins TRBV2 to TRBJ1-5; the D gene is possibly TRBD1 (5 bases). The CDR3 spans 15 residues. CDR1 and CDR2 (germline): SNHLY, FYNNEI. With 6 bases removed from V and 6 bases from J, the gap between germline ends came to 18 bases. CDR3 region: CASSPGRVGFQPQHF. CDR3 nucleotides: TGTGCCAGCAGCCCGGGCAGGGTGGGTTTTCAGCCCCAGCATTTT.

The chain joins TRBV11-2 to TRBJ2-1; no clear D. Germline CDR1 and CDR2: SGHAT and FQNNGV. Trimming stripped 6 bases from V and 4 bases from J, with 16 bases between. This CDR3 has 15 residues. The CDR3 nucleotides are TGTGCCAGCAGTCCATCCCCCGACTCGTACAATGAGCAGTTCTTC. Translation gives CASSPSPDSYNEQFF.

This clone appeared a few times. The CDR3 loop reads CASRSQGYGYTF. Here the CDR3 DNA reads TGTGCCAGCAGGTCACAGGGTTATGGCTACACCTTC. V and J are TRBV27 and TRBJ1-2, with D perhaps TRBD1 (6 bases). CDR1 MNHEY and CDR2 SMNVEV come from the germline V gene (reference sequence). The V end lost 6 bases, the J end lost 5 bases, and 10 bases lay between the germline ends. The CDR3 is 12 amino acids.

The chain couples TRBV23-1 to TRBJ2-6; D call uncertain. TRBV23-1 is marked as an open reading frame, function uncertain. This CDR3 is 14 amino acids long. The V end was cut by 7 bases, the J end by 0 bases, with 7 bases between. The CDR3 protein is CASISYSGANVLTF. CDR3 DNA sequence: TGCGCCAGCATTTCATACTCTGGGGCCAACGTCCTGACTTTC.

V is TRBV5-4 and J is TRBJ1-5; the D is unclear. V gave up 0 bases and J gave up 8 bases, with 9 bases separating them. Germline CDR1 reads SGHNT; CDR2 reads YYREEE (reference sequence). This CDR3 region has 13 residues. CDR3 in DNA: TGTGCCAGCAGCTTGGAGGGTGGTGAGCCCCAGCATTTT. Residues: CASSLEGGEPQHF.

This chain connects TRBV30 to TRBJ1-1, with a possible D match to TRBD1 (5 bases). The CDR3 loop spans 12 amino acids. Trimming took off 5 bases at V and 1 base at J, with 8 bases between the two ends. CDR1 is GTSNPN, CDR2 SVGIG, per germline (reference sequence). CDR3 sequence: CAWDRANTEAFF. The DNA of the CDR3 is TGTGCCTGGGACAGAGCGAACACTGAAGCTTTCTTT.

The CDR3 DNA follows: TGTGCCAGCAGCTTCCGCGGGAGCCCAGATACGCAGTATTTT. Translated, it gives CASSFRGSPDTQYF. The rearrangement uses TRBV7-2 and TRBJ2-3, with TRBD2 matching 7 bases. V lost 3 bases, J lost 4 bases, and 4 bases stayed unmatched. Germline values: CDR1 SGHTA, CDR2 FQGNSA. The CDR3 consists of 14 residues.

The V gene is TRBV14, the J gene TRBJ2-7; D might be TRBD2 (5 bases). V lost 3 bases and J 5 bases, leaving 14 bases between the germline ends. Germline V gene data show CDR1 as SGHDN and CDR2 as FVKESK. The CDR3 totals 14 residues. The CDR3 sequence is CASSHAGVSHEQYF. The CDR3 DNA reads as TGTGCCAGCAGCCACGCCGGGGTCAGCCACGAGCAGTACTTC.

The chain joins TRBV27 to TRBJ1-5; 7 bases are a match to TRBD1. Germline CDR1 is MNHEY and CDR2 is SMNVEV (reference sequence). V shed 4 bases, J shed 2 bases, and the junction held 11 bases outside the gene matches. The CDR3 has 17 amino acids. CDR3 bases: TGTGCCAGCAGTTCAATCCCGACAGGGATCCGCAATCAGCCCCAGCATTTT. Encoded protein: CASSSIPTGIRNQPQHF.

This clone is a singleton in its sample. The chain joins TRBV5-1 to TRBJ1-1; 8 bases are shared with TRBD1. The V gene end was trimmed by 4 bases and the J gene end by 5 bases; junction bases not matched to a gene: 10. In germline, CDR1 is SGHRS, CDR2 YFSETQ. The CDR3 sequence is 15 residues long. The CDR3 protein is CASSPTGESWTEAFF. The CDR3 coding sequence is TGCGCCAGCAGCCCGACAGGGGAATCGTGGACTGAAGCTTTCTTT.

The V gene is TRBV5-4, the J gene TRBJ2-3; TRBD2 aligns across 9 bases. The germline V gene has CDR1 SGHNT and CDR2 YYREEE (reference sequence). V shed 0 bases, J shed 1 base, and the junction held 3 bases outside the gene matches. The CDR3 spans 16 residues. The DNA for the CDR3 is TGTGCCAGCAGCTTGGCCGCTAGCGGGGGCACAGATACGCAGTATTTT. Protein sequence: CASSLAASGGTDTQYF.

The chain is built from TRBV27 and TRBJ2-3; no clear D. The V and J ends lost 4 bases and 4 bases respectively, with 15 bases between them. Germline assignment: CDR1 MNHEY and CDR2 SMNVEV (reference sequence). The CDR3 covers 15 residues. CDR3 loop: CASSSSRETADTQYF. The DNA of the CDR3 is TGTGCCAGCAGTTCCTCTAGAGAAACAGCAGATACGCAGTATTTT.